This TCR beta chain is drawn from a study of response to subunit inactivated influenza vaccine. Via MiXCR, TCRdb re-called the RT-PCR reads, giving one row per CDR3 protein. The sample carries some 570,000 distinct CDR3 sequences, around 11% recorded once. A note on this clonotype: Its antigen is unidentified.

With 6 bases removed from V and 3 bases from J, the gap between germline ends came to 15 bases. CDR1 is MNHEY, CDR2 SVGEGT, per germline. The CDR3 loop spans 14 amino acids. Study outcomes and limitations: Each seasonal influenza vaccination, the authors suggested, recruits few new T cells.

This same sample was also part of a study on T cells expressing NK-cell markers. That study adds: With UMIs, 5'RACE template switching was used to make TCR beta cDNA. Each TCR beta repertoire originated in sorted T cells that were CD3+CD56+NKG2C+, CD3+CD56+NKG2C- or CD3+CD56-NKG2C+. Topping the CD3+CD56-NKG2C+ fraction as well were these clonotypes, in a handful of donors.

The TCR originated in a man aged 50 to 60 who received an inactivated influenza vaccine. Sequencing used PBMCs from blood, obtained on the day of vaccination. The rearrangement links TRBV6-2 or TRBV6-3 to TRBJ2-7, with D perhaps TRBD1 (6 bases). The CDR3 reads CASRHLWTDYEQYF. Here the CDR3 DNA reads TGTGCCAGCAGACACCTATGGACAGACTACGAGCAGTACTTC.